This T cell receptor (beta chain) emerged from a study of blood T cell repertoires in COVID-19. Across the study: Researchers got acute and convalescent COVID-19 samples from the United States, Italy and Spain. T cells, B-cell-depleted T cells, or PBMCs provided the cDNA or gDNA that served as material.

The germline V gene encodes CDR1 SGHTA and CDR2 FQGTGA. Trimming took 0 bases from V and 7 from J, leaving 13 bases between them. The CDR3 runs to 14 residues. This clone has just one count. The same CDR3 also results from other DNA sequences found in this sample. In the source study's methods: Amplification with reference gene primers provided the estimates of nucleated cell counts. Measured with immunoSEQ multiplex PCR; TCRdb has only the in-frame clones, and not every one. That table supplies the V and J calls and clone size; D and trimming were determined from the DNA. The repertoire consists of tens of thousands of clones, with around 87% occurring once and the leading ten covering roughly 7.1%.

The sequence derives from a human donor with acute or convalescent COVID-19. The donor label of this sample is uncertain. Sequenced: peripheral blood. The chain recombines TRBV7-3 with TRBJ2-7; D may be TRBD1 (5 bases). CDR3 nucleotides: TGTGCCAGCAGCTTAACGGGCAGGGCTGGAGAGCAGTACTTC. It translates to CASSLTGRAGEQYF.